Below, one T cell receptor beta chain is given with its context. The sample comes from a study of technical replicates of blood from a few donors. This table comes from immunoSEQ multiplex PCR, and its TCRdb copy is limited to in-frame clones, with some not included. The data hold 60,000 to 90,000 clones, with roughly 96% observed a single time. The germline gives CDR1 MDHEN, CDR2 SYDVKM. Trimming cost V 10 bases and J 1 base; bases outside gene matches: 6. The length of the CDR3 is 14 residues. The sequenced sample consisted of T cells isolated from PBMCs. V usage is TRBV28 and J usage is TRBJ2-7, with 11 positions matching TRBD1. The receptor was isolated from a human donor in good health. CDR3 sequence: CATAGTGGSYEQYF. The CDR3 DNA reads as TGTGCCACCGCCGGGACAGGGGGTTCCTACGAGCAGTACTTC. Full variable domain (missing parts from reference TRBV28 and TRBJ2-7): DVKVTQSSRYLVKRTGEKVFLECVQDMDHENMFWYRQDPGLGLRLIYFSYDVKMKEKGDIPEGYSVSREKKERFSLILESASTNQTSMYLCATAGTGGSYEQYFGPGTRLTVT.